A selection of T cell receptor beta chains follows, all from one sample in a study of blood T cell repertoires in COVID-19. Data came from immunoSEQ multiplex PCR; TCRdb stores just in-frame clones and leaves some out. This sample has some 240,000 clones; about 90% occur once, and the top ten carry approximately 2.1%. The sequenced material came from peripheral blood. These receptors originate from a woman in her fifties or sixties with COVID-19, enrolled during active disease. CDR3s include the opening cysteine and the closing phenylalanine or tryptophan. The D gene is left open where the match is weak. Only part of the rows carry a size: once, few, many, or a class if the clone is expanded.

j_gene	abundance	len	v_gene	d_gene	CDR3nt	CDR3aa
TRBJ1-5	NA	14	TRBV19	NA	TGTGCCAGTAGTATAGTCGCAGTCAATCAGCCCCAGCATTTT	CASSIVAVNQPQHF
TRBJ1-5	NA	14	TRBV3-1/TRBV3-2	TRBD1	TGTGCCAGCAGCGTACAGGGGGCGGGTCAGCCCCAGCATTTT	CASSVQGAGQPQHF
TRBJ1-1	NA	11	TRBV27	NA	TGTGCCAGCAGTCAGGATCGGGAAGCTTTCTTT	CASSQDREAFF
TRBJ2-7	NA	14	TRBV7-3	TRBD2	TGTGCCAGCAGCTTAAGCGGGGGGTACGACGAGCAGTACTTC	CASSLSGGYDEQYF
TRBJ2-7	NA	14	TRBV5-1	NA	TGCGCCAGCAGCTTGGGGCGGGACTTCTACGAGCAGTACTTC	CASSLGRDFYEQYF
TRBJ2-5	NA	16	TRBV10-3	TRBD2	TGTGCCATCAGTGATGGGCTAGCGGGTAACCAAGAGACCCAGTACTTC	CAISDGLAGNQETQYF
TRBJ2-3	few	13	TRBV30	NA	TGTGCCTGGAGTGGGCAGAGGGGGGATACGCAGTATTTT	CAWSGQRGDTQYF
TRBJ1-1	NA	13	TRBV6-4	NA	TGTGCCAGCAGCCGGGAGGCCCACACTGAAGCTTTCTTT	CASSREAHTEAFF
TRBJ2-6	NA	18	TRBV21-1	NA	TGTGCCAGCAGCAAAGGGCAGGGGCCTTCCTCTGGGGCCAACGTCCTGACTTTC	CASSKGQGPSSGANVLTF
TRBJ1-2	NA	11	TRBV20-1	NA	TGCAGTGCTAGGCGGGACTATGGCTACACCTTC	CSARRDYGYTF
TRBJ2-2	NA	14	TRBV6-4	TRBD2	TGTGCCAGCAGTGACGGGACTAGCACCGGGGAGCTGTTTTTT	CASSDGTSTGELFF
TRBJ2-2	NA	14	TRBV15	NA	TGTGCCACCAGCTCGACTGGGGGGACCGGGGAGCTGTTTTTT	CATSSTGGTGELFF
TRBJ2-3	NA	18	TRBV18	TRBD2	TGTGCCAGCTCACCCTCGGGACTAGCGGGGGGCAACACAGATACGCAGTATTTT	CASSPSGLAGGNTDTQYF
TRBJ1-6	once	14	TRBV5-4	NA	TGTGCCAGCAGCTTTTTACAGGGTGGGGAACCCCTCCACTTT	CASSFLQGGEPLHF
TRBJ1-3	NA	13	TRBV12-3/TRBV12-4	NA	TGTGCCAGCACCCTACAGTGGGGAAACACCATATATTTT	CASTLQWGNTIYF
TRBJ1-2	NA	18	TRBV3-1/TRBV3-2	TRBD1	TGTGCCAGCAGCCCCCAAGAGGTGGGGACAGGGATTCTTTTTGGCTACACCTTC	CASSPQEVGTGILFGYTF
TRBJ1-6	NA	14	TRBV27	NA	TGTGCCAGCAGTTTTGGGGCCTACAATTCACCCCTCCACTTT	CASSFGAYNSPLHF
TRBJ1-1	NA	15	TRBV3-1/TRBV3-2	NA	TGTGCCAGCAGCCAAGAAGTGAGGCTGAACACTGAAGCTTTCTTT	CASSQEVRLNTEAFF
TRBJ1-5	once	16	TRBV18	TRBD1	TGTGCCAGCTCACTAGGGACAGGGGGTTACAATCAGCCCCAGCATTTT	CASSLGTGGYNQPQHF
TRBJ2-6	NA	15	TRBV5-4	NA	TGTGCCAGCAGCCTACTCATCTCTGGGGCCAACGTCCTGACTTTC	CASSLLISGANVLTF
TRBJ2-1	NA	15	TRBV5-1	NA	TGCGCCAGCAGCTTGGGGCTAGCGCCCCACAATGAGCAGTTCTTC	CASSLGLAPHNEQFF
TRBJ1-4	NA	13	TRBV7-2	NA	TGTGCCAGCAGCTACAGGCGTAATGAAAAACTGTTTTTT	CASSYRRNEKLFF
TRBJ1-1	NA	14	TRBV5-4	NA	TGTGCCAGCAGCTTGATATTAGGGGCGAATGAAGCTTTCTTT	CASSLILGANEAFF
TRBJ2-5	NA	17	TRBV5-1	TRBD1	TGCGCCAGCAGCTTGAGGCCACTGACAGGGGTCCAAGAGACCCAGTACTTC	CASSLRPLTGVQETQYF
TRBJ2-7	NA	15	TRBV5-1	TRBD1	TGCGCCAGCAGCTTTGTGACAGGGGGCGCCTACGAGCAGTACTTC	CASSFVTGGAYEQYF
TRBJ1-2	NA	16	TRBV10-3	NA	TGTGCCATCAGTGAGTCCAAACCGGGGAGTAACTATGGCTACACCTTC	CAISESKPGSNYGYTF
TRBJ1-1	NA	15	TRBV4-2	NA	TGTGCCAGCAGCCCAGGGAGGGTTAAGGGCCCGCAAGCTTTCTTT	CASSPGRVKGPQAFF
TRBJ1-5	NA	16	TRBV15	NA	TGTGCCACCAGCAGAGCAATCGGGAGGGGATTGGAGCCCCAGCATTTT	CATSRAIGRGLEPQHF
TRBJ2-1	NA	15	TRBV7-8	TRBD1	TGTGCCAGCAGCTTACCGGGCAGGGGGTTCGATGAGCAGTTCTTC	CASSLPGRGFDEQFF
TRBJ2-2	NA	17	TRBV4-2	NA	TGTGCCAGCAGCCAAGAGGGGGAACAGGGAAACACCGGGGAGCTGTTTTTT	CASSQEGEQGNTGELFF
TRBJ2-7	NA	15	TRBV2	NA	TGTGCCAGCAGTGAAGGGACACCGAACCCCTACGAGCAGTACTTC	CASSEGTPNPYEQYF
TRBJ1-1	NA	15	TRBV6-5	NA	TGTGCCAGCAGAAAGTCGGTTCGGAGCGACACTGAAGCTTTCTTT	CASRKSVRSDTEAFF
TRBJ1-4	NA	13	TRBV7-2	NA	TGTGCCAGCAGAAGCCTGACAGGCGAAAAACTGTTTTTT	CASRSLTGEKLFF
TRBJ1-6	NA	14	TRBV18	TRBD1	TGTGCCAGCTCACCGGGACAGGGTTATTCACCCCTCCACTTT	CASSPGQGYSPLHF
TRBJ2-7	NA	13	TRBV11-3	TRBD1	TGTGCCAGCAGCACGACAGGGGGACGCGAGCAGTACTTC	CASSTTGGREQYF